The text below deals with one TCR beta chain. Its antigen is unidentified. These data are taken from a study of beta chain features in type 1 diabetes. CDR3 size: 13 residues. V was cut by 3 bases and J by 9 bases, with 14 bases left in between. Per the germline V gene, CDR1 is MDHEN and CDR2 is SYDVKM. The whole isolated RNA underwent reverse transcription, so sequencing captured expressed TCRB transcripts. Clones were read by immunoSEQ multiplex PCR, and TCRdb kept only the in-frame ones, dropping some. The repertoire holds a few hundred thousand clones, with 8.5% to 10% as singletons. General observations from the study: There was a moderate but significant shortening of TCRB CDR3s in all four CD4+ subsets of Type 1 diabetes patients.

Sequenced material: central memory CD4+ T cells from blood. V is TRBV28 and J is TRBJ1-2, with D possibly being TRBD1 (5 bases). This receptor was taken from a man aged 30 to 39 with type 1 diabetes. CDR3 DNA: TGTGCCAGCAGTTTCCCGGGGCCTAAAAGCTACACCTTC. It codes for CASSFPGPKSYTF.